This entry concerns a single T cell receptor beta chain. Its antigen is still unknown. The sample is drawn from a study of beta chain features in type 1 diabetes. The CDR3 covers 16 residues. Trimming took 4 bases from V and 3 from J, leaving 17 bases between them. In germline, CDR1 is SGHRS, CDR2 YFSETQ. cDNA synthesis used the whole RNA isolate, giving expressed TCRB sequences. Profiled with immunoSEQ multiplex PCR; TCRdb holds only in-frame clones, not every one. This repertoire shows fewer than 900,000 clones, roughly a sixth found once; its top ten account for 0.02% to 0.03%. Study results and caveats: In every one of the four CD4+ subsets, TCRB CDR3s were moderately but significantly shorter in Type 1 diabetes patients.

This chain connects TRBV5-1 to TRBJ2-1, with D uncertain. Sequenced: naive CD4+ T cells from blood. The sequence was obtained from a woman aged 18-29 years in good health. Here the CDR3 DNA reads TGCGCCAGCAGCCTGGAAGGGTTTTCAAACTACAATGAGCAGTTCTTC. It encodes CASSLEGFSNYNEQFF. Together with reference TRBV5-1 and TRBJ2-1, the CDR3 gives the full variable domain: KAGVTQTPRYLIKTRGQQVTLSCSPISGHRSVSWYQQTPGQGLQFLFEYFSETQRNKGNFPGRFSGRQFSNSRSEMNVSTLELGDSALYLCASSLEGFSNYNEQFFGPGTRLTVL.